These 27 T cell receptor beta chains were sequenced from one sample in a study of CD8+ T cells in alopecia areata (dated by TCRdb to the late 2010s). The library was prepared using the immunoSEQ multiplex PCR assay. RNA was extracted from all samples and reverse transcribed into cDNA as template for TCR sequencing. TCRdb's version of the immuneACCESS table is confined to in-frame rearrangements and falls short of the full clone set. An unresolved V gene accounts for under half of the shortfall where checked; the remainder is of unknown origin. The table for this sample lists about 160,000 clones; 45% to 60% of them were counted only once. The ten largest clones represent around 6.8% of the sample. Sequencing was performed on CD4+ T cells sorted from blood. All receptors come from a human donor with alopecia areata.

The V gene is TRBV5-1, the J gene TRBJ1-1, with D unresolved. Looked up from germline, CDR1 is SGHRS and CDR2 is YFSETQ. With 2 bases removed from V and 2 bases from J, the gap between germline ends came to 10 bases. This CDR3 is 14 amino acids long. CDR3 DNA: TGCGCCAGCAGCTTATGGCAGAGTAACACTGAAGCTTTCTTT. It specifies CASSLWQSNTEAFF.

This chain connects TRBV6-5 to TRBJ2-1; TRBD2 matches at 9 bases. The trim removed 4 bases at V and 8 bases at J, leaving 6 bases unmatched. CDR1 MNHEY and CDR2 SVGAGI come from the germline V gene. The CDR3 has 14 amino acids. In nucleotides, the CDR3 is TGTGCCAGCAGTTCCAGGACTAGCGTAGATGAGCAGTTCTTC. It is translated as CASSSRTSVDEQFF.

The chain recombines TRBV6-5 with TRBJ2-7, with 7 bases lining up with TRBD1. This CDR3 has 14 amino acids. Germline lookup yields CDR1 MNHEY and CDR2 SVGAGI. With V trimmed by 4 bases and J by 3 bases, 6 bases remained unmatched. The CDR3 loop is CASSLGDRHYEQYF. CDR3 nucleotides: TGTGCCAGCAGTTTGGGGGACAGACACTACGAGCAGTACTTC.

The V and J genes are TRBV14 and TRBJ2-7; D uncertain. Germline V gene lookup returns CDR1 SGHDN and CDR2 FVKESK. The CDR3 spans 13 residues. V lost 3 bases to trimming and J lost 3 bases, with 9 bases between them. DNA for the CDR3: TGTGCCAGCAGCCACAGCCCCCTCTACGAGCAGTACTTC. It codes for CASSHSPLYEQYF.

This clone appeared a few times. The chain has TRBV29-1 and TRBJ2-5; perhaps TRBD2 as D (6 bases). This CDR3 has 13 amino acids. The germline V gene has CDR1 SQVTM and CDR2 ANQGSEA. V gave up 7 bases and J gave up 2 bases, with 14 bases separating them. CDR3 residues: CSGGGGRQETQYF. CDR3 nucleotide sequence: TGCAGCGGGGGAGGAGGGAGGCAAGAGACCCAGTACTTC.

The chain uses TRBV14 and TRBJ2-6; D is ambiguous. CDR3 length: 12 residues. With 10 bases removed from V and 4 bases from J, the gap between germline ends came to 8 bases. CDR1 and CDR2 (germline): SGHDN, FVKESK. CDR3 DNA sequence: TGTGCCACCTCACCCGGGGCCAACGTCCTGACTTTC. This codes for CATSPGANVLTF.

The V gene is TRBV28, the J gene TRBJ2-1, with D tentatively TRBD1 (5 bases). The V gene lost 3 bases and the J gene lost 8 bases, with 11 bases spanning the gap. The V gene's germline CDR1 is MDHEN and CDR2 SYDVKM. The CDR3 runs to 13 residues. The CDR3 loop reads CASSLGQDHEQFF. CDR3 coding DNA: TGTGCCAGCAGTTTGGGGCAGGACCATGAGCAGTTCTTC.

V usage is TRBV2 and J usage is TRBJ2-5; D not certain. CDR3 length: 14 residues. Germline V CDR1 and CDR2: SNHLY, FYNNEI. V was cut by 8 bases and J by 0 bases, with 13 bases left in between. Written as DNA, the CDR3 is TGTGCCAGCCACCGGCTAGGGTACCAAGAGACCCAGTACTTC. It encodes CASHRLGYQETQYF.

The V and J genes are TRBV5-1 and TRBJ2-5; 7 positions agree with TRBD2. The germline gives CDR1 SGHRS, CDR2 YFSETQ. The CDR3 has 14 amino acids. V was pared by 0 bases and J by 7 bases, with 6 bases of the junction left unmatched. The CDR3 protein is CASSLDGGGGTQYF. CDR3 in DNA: TGCGCCAGCAGCTTGGACGGCGGCGGGGGGACCCAGTACTTC.

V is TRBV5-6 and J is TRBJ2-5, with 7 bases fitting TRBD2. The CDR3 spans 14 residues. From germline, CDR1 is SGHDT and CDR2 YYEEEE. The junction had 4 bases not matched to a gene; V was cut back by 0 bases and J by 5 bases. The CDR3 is CASSLAVGGETQYF. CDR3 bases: TGTGCCAGCAGCTTGGCTGTGGGAGGGGAGACCCAGTACTTC.

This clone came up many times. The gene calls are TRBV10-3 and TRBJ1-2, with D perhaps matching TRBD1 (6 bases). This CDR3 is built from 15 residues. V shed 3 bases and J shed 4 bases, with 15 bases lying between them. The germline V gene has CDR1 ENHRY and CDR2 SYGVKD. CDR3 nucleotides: TGTGCCATCAGTGACATGGGGGCAGGGAGCTATGGCTACACCTTC. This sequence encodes CAISDMGAGSYGYTF.

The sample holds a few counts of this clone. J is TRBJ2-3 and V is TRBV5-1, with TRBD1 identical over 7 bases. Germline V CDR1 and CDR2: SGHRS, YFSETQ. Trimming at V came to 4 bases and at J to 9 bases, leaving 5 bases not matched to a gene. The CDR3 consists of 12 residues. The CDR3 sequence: CASSVGQETQYF. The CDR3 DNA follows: TGCGCCAGCAGCGTCGGACAGGAGACGCAGTATTTT.

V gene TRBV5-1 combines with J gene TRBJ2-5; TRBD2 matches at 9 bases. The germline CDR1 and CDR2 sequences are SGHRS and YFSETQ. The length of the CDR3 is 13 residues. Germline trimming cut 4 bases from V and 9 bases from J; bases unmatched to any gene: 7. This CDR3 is CASSPSGIVSQYF. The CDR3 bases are TGCGCCAGCAGCCCTAGCGGGATTGTGTCCCAGTACTTC.

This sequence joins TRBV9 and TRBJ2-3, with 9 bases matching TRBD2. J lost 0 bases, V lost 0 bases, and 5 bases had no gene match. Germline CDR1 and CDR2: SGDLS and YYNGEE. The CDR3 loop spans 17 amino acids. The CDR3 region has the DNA TGTGCCAGCAGCGTAGGCCCTAGCGGGGCTAGCACAGATACGCAGTATTTT. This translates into CASSVGPSGASTDTQYF.

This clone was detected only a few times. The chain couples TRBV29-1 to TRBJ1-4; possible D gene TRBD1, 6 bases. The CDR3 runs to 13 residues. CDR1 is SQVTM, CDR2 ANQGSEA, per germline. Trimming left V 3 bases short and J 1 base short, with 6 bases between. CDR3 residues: CSVDRGTNEKLFF. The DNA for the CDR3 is TGCAGCGTTGACAGGGGAACTAATGAAAAACTGTTTTTT. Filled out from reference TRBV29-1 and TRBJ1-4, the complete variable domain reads SAVISQKPSRDICQRGTSLTIQCQVDSQVTMMFWYRQQPGQSLTLIATANQGSEATYESGFVIDKFPISRPNLTFSTLTVSNMSPEDSSIYLCSVDRGTNEKLFFGSGTQLSVL.

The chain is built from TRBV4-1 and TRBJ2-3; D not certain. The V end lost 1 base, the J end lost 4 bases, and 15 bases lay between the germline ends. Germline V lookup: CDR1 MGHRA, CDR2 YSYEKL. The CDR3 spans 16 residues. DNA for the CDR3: TGCGCCAGCAGCCAAGCCGACATGGGTTTTTCAGATACGCAGTATTTT. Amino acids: CASSQADMGFSDTQYF.

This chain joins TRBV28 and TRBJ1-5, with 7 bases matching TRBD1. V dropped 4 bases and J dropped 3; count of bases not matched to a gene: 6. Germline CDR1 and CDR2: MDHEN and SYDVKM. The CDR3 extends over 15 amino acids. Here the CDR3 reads CASSSDRLPNQPQHF. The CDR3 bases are TGTGCCAGCAGTTCGGACAGGTTGCCCAATCAGCCCCAGCATTTT.

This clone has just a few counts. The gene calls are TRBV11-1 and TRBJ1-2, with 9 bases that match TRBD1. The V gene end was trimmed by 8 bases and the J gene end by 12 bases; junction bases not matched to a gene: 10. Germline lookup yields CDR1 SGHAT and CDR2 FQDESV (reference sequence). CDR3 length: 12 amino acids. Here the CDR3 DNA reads TGTGCCAGCTCTACCGGGACAGGGTTGCACACCTTC. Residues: CASSTGTGLHTF.

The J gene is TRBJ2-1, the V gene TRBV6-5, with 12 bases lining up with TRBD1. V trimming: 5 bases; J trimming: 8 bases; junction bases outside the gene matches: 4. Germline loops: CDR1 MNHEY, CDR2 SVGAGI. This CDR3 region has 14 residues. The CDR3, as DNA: TGTGCCAGCAGTCACCGGGACAGGGGGCATGAGCAGTTCTTC. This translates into CASSHRDRGHEQFF.

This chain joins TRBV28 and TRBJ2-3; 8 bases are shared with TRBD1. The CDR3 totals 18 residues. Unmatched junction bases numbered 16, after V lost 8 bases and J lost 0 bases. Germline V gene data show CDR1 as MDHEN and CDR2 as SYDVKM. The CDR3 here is CASVRGRWTLKSTDTQYF. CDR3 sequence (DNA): TGTGCCAGCGTCAGGGGGCGTTGGACTCTTAAAAGCACAGATACGCAGTATTTT.

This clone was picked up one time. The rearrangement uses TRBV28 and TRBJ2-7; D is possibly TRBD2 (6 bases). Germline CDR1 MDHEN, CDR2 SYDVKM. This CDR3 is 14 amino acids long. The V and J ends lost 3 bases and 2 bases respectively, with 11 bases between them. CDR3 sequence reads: CASSLLGGPYEQYF. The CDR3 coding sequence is TGTGCCAGCAGTTTGTTGGGGGGTCCCTACGAGCAGTACTTC.

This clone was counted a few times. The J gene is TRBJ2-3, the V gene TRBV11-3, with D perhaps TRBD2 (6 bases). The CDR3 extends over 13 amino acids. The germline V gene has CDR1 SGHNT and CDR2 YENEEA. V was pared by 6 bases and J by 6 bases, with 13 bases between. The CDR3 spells CASRSGTADTQYF. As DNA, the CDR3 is TGTGCCAGCAGATCGGGGACTGCGGATACGCAGTATTTT.

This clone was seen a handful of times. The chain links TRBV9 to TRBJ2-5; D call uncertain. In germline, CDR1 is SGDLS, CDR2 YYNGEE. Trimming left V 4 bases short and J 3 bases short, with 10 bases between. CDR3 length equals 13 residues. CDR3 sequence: CASSPLGKETQYF. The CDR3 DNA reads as TGTGCCAGCAGCCCCCTTGGCAAAGAGACCCAGTACTTC. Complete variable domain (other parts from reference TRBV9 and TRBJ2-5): DSGVTQTPKHLITATGQRVTLRCSPRSGDLSVYWYQQSLDQGLQFLIQYYNGEERAKGNILERFSAQQFPDLHSELNLSSLELGDSALYFCASSPLGKETQYFGPGTRLLVL.

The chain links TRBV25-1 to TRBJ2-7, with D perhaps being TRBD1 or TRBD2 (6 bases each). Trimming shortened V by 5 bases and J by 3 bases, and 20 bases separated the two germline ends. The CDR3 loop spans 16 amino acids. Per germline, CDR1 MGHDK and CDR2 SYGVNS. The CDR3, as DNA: TGTGCCAGCAGTCCAGGCAGAGGGGGGATAAACTACGAGCAGTACTTC. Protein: CASSPGRGGINYEQYF.

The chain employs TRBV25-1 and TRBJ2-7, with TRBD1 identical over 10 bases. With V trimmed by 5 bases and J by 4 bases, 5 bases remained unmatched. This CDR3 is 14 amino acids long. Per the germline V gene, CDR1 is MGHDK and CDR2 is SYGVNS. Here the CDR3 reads CASSIGTGVYEQYF. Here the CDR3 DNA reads TGTGCCAGCAGTATCGGGACAGGGGTGTACGAGCAGTACTTC.

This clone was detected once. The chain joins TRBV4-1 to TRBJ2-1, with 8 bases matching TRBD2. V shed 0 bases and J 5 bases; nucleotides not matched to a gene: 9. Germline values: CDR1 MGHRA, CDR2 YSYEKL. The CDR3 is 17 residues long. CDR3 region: CASSQELATSAHNEQFF. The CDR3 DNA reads TGCGCCAGCAGCCAAGAGTTGGCGACTAGCGCACACAATGAGCAGTTCTTC.

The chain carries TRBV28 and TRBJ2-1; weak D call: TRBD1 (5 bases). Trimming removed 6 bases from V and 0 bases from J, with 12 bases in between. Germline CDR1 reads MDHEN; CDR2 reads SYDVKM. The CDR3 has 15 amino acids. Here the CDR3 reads CASRIRQSSYNEQFF. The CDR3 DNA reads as TGTGCCAGCAGGATTCGACAGAGCTCCTACAATGAGCAGTTCTTC.